A single sample gave rise to the 22 T cell receptor beta chains below, sequenced in a study of spatial heterogeneity in lung cancer. Time point in this sample: sample taken at primary tumor resection. Via MiXCR, TCRdb re-called the 5' RACE reads, giving one row per CDR3 protein. The sample lists roughly 4,000 distinct CDR3 sequences, roughly 8.8% occurring once. This specimen consisted of normal lung tissue next to the tumor, obtained at surgery. The receptor set was obtained from a female donor with early-stage non-small cell lung cancer.

By share, this clonotype ranks as medium-sized. This chain connects TRBV4-1 to TRBJ1-2, with unresolved D. V was shortened by 0 bases and J by 4 bases, with 15 bases between the two germline ends. Germline CDR1 MGHRA, CDR2 YSYEKL. The CDR3 has 16 amino acids. CDR3 residues: CASSQDSTSNTYGYTF. The CDR3 coding sequence is TGCGCCAGCAGCCAAGATAGTACGTCGAATACCTATGGCTACACCTTC.

This clonotype is deemed medium-sized. V usage is TRBV2 and J usage is TRBJ2-2; unclear D gene. CDR3 length: 12 amino acids. Per the germline V gene, CDR1 is SNHLY and CDR2 is FYNNEI. Trimming shortened V by 5 bases and J by 3 bases, and 4 bases separated the two germline ends. CDR3 region: CASSTHTGELFF. The DNA of the CDR3 is TGTGCCAGCAGTACCCACACCGGGGAGCTGTTTTTT.

By share, this clonotype counts as medium-sized. V usage is TRBV5-4 and J usage is TRBJ1-2; TRBD1 is a possible D gene (5 bases). Germline CDR1 reads SGHNT; CDR2 reads YYREEE (reference sequence). This CDR3 comprises 13 residues. V was cut by 4 bases and J by 4 bases, with 11 bases left in between. CDR3 region: CASSPAGTYGYTF. The DNA for the CDR3 is TGTGCCAGCAGCCCCGCGGGGACCTATGGCTACACCTTC.

This clonotype is medium-sized within its sample. The chain combines TRBV29-1 with TRBJ1-5; TRBD1 matches at 9 bases. V shed 4 bases and J 7 bases; nucleotides not matched to a gene: 14. This CDR3 spans 16 amino acids. CDR1 is SQVTM and CDR2 is ANQGSEA in the germline V gene. DNA of the CDR3: TGCAGCGTTGTCGTCTCCGGGACAGGGAGCATACAGCCCCAGCATTTT. Its protein product is CSVVVSGTGSIQPQHF. Combining the CDR3 with reference TRBV29-1 and TRBJ1-5 gives the whole variable domain SAVISQKPSRDICQRGTSLTIQCQVDSQVTMMFWYRQQPGQSLTLIATANQGSEATYESGFVIDKFPISRPNLTFSTLTVSNMSPEDSSIYLCSVVVSGTGSIQPQHFGDGTRLSIL.

This clonotype has a count of ten or more. The CDR3: CASSPGTSGTKYF. The CDR3 DNA is TGTGCCAGCAGTCCCGGGACTAGCGGGACTAAGTACTTC. The chain recombines TRBV25-1 with TRBJ2-5; 13 bases are shared with TRBD2. The CDR3 covers 13 residues. Germline V lookup: CDR1 MGHDK, CDR2 SYGVNS. With V trimmed by 5 bases and J by 12 bases, 6 bases remained unmatched. Full variable domain (remainder filled in from reference TRBV25-1 and TRBJ2-5): EADIYQTPRYLVIGTGKKITLECSQTMGHDKMYWYQQDPGMELHLIHYSYGVNSTEKGDLSSESTVSRIRTEHFPLTLESARPSHTSQYLCASSPGTSGTKYFGPGTRLLVL.

By sample share, this clonotype is medium-sized. This chain joins TRBV6-5 and TRBJ1-6, with D possibly TRBD1 on 5 matching bases. The CDR3 is 16 amino acids. The germline CDR1 and CDR2 sequences are MNHEY and SVGAGI. The V end lost 2 bases, the J end lost 9 bases, and 17 bases lay between the germline ends. The CDR3, as DNA: TGTGCCAGCAGTTACGGGACCGGGACGAGGAGTTCACCCCTCCACTTT. Its translation is CASSYGTGTRSSPLHF.

This clonotype has a count of ten or more. V gene TRBV20-1 combines with J gene TRBJ1-1, with D possibly being TRBD1 (5 bases). V was clipped by 0 bases and J by 1 base, with 9 bases between them. Germline lookup yields CDR1 DFQATT and CDR2 SNEGSKA (reference sequence). This CDR3 has 14 amino acids. The CDR3 reads CSARDRQRNTEAFF. Here the CDR3 DNA reads TGCAGTGCTAGAGATCGACAGAGGAACACTGAAGCTTTCTTT.

In its sample, this clonotype is medium-sized (0.01 to 0.1%). The rearrangement links TRBV20-1 to TRBJ2-2, with 11 bases lining up with TRBD2. The V gene's germline CDR1 is DFQATT and CDR2 SNEGSKA (reference sequence). The CDR3 loop spans 15 amino acids. The ends lost 4 bases at V and 3 bases at J; junction bases unmatched: 4. The CDR3: CSAKTSGRDTGELFF. CDR3 nucleotide sequence: TGCAGTGCTAAAACTAGCGGGAGAGACACCGGGGAGCTGTTTTTT.

The chain joins TRBV5-4 to TRBJ2-7, with D perhaps matching TRBD1 (6 bases). Germline assignment: CDR1 SGHNT and CDR2 YYREEE (reference sequence). This CDR3 spans 14 amino acids. V was trimmed by 5 bases and J by 5 bases, leaving 17 bases between them. The CDR3 loop reads CASSPFDRRHEQYF. As DNA, the CDR3 is TGTGCCAGCAGTCCGTTTGACAGGCGCCACGAGCAGTACTTC.

The chain couples TRBV6-5 to TRBJ2-3, with 9 bases fitting TRBD2. The CDR3 extends over 16 amino acids. J gave up 8 bases and V 2 bases, and 11 bases lay outside the gene matches. CDR1 MNHEY and CDR2 SVGAGI come from the germline V gene. Here the CDR3 DNA reads TGTGCCAGCAGTTACGGGATAGCGGGAGTTGGGGGTACGCAGTATTTT. Protein product: CASSYGIAGVGGTQYF.

This clonotype turned up a few times. The rearrangement uses TRBV29-1 and TRBJ2-7, with a possible D match to TRBD2 (6 bases). The V end lost 6 bases, the J end lost 6 bases, and 15 bases lay between the germline ends. The length of the CDR3 is 12 residues. Germline V gene lookup returns CDR1 SQVTM and CDR2 ANQGSEA. The CDR3 reads CSVGTGATEQYF. In nucleotides, the CDR3 is TGCAGCGTCGGGACTGGGGCCACCGAGCAGTACTTC.

This clonotype ranks as medium-sized. The chain employs TRBV7-6 and TRBJ1-6, with 7 bases that match TRBD1. Looked up from germline, CDR1 is SGHVS and CDR2 is FNYEAQ. The CDR3 is 15 amino acids. Trimming removed 3 bases from V and 10 bases from J; junction bases left unmatched: 9. CDR3 sequence (DNA): TGTGCCAGCAGCTTGAACAGGGGTCCTAAATCACCCCTCCACTTT. The encoded protein is CASSLNRGPKSPLHF.

This clonotype was recorded many times. J is TRBJ2-5 and V is TRBV10-3, with unresolved D. Germline CDR1 reads ENHRY; CDR2 reads SYGVKD. The CDR3 spans 14 residues. V dropped 4 bases and J dropped 0 bases, with 9 bases sitting between them. The CDR3 DNA sequence: TGTGCCATCAGTGCCGGTGGGAACCAAGAGACCCAGTACTTC. It translates to CAISAGGNQETQYF.

This clonotype showed up many times. The chain has TRBV7-8 and TRBJ2-3, with TRBD2 identical over 13 bases. V was clipped by 5 bases and J by 4 bases; unmatched bases: 6. The length of the CDR3 is 16 residues. Per germline, CDR1 SGHVS and CDR2 FQNEAQ. For the CDR3, the DNA is TGTGCCAGCAGCCTAAGACTAGCGGGGGGTGCAGATACGCAGTATTTT. Translated: CASSLRLAGGADTQYF.

This clonotype is medium-sized (0.01 to 0.1%) within its sample. This chain connects TRBV20-1 to TRBJ1-1, with TRBD1 as a possible D gene (5 bases). There are 12 residues in the CDR3. Germline CDR1 is DFQATT and CDR2 is SNEGSKA (reference sequence). V was clipped by 6 bases and J by 4 bases, with 12 bases between them. The CDR3 DNA sequence: TGCAGTGCCAAGAGGGGACCCACTGAAGCTTTCTTT. Translating it yields CSAKRGPTEAFF.

This clonotype was observed many times. The chain uses TRBV5-4 and TRBJ2-5, with D possibly called TRBD1 or TRBD2 (6 bases each). This CDR3 region has 14 residues. The germline V and J ends were trimmed by 0 bases and 5 bases, with 11 bases remaining between them. Per germline, CDR1 SGHNT and CDR2 YYREEE (reference sequence). The CDR3 sequence is CASSLAGAGETQYF. CDR3 in DNA: TGTGCCAGCAGCTTGGCGGGGGCCGGGGAGACCCAGTACTTC. Using reference TRBV5-4 and TRBJ2-5 for the parts outside the CDR3, the full variable domain is ETGVTQSPTHLIKTRGQQVTLRCSSQSGHNTVSWYQQALGQGPQFIFQYYREEENGRGNFPPRFSGLQFPNYSSELNVNALELDDSALYLCASSLAGAGETQYFGPGTRLLVL.

Within the sample, this clonotype is medium-sized. The CDR3 loop reads CASSLGVHRTGELFF. DNA for the CDR3: TGTGCCAGCAGCTTAGGGGTCCACCGTACCGGGGAGCTGTTTTTT. The chain combines TRBV7-2 with TRBJ2-2; no clear D. Germline CDR1 SGHTA, CDR2 FQGNSA. The CDR3 length is 15 residues. The V gene lost 1 base and the J gene lost 5 bases, with 11 bases spanning the gap.

By sample share, this clonotype is medium-sized. This chain uses TRBV6-2 or TRBV6-3 with TRBJ2-5; D perhaps matches TRBD2 (6 bases). Germline V lookup: CDR1 MNHEY, CDR2 SVGEGT. Trimming removed 6 bases at V and 5 bases at J, with 16 bases between. This CDR3 has 14 residues. DNA for the CDR3: TGTGCCAGCAGCTCCGGGGAGGCGGCGGAGACCCAGTACTTC. This sequence encodes CASSSGEAAETQYF.

Judged by abundance, this clonotype is large. CDR3 protein: CASSPPFRLAAAGEQYF. CDR3 coding DNA: TGTGCCAGCAGCCCGCCCTTCCGTCTCGCGGCGGCGGGCGAGCAGTACTTC. The chain combines TRBV7-9 with TRBJ2-7; possible D gene TRBD2, 5 bases. Trimming removed 5 bases at V and 6 bases at J, with 26 bases between. The germline CDR1 and CDR2 sequences are SEHNR and FQNEAQ (reference sequence). The CDR3 consists of 17 residues.

Ten or more counts support this clonotype. The V call is TRBV30, the J call TRBJ2-7; maybe TRBD1 (6 bases). The CDR3 spans 12 residues. Trimming pared 5 bases from V and 2 bases from J, leaving 10 bases between. The germline V gene has CDR1 GTSNPN and CDR2 SVGIG (reference sequence). CDR3 in amino acids: CAWGGHPYEQYF. CDR3 DNA sequence: TGTGCCTGGGGGGGCCACCCCTACGAGCAGTACTTC.

This clonotype is deemed medium-sized. The chain is built from TRBV10-2 and TRBJ1-5; 9 bases align to TRBD1. The ends lost 5 bases at V and 6 bases at J; junction bases unmatched: 17. The CDR3 runs to 18 residues. The germline gives CDR1 WSHSY, CDR2 SAAADI. The CDR3 DNA follows: TGCGCCAGCAGTAGGTTTGACACAGGGGGCTTAAGAGGTCAGCCCCAGCATTTT. This codes for CASSRFDTGGLRGQPQHF.

This clonotype is medium-sized within its sample. The V call is TRBV3-1, the J call TRBJ2-1; the D is unclear. The length of the CDR3 is 12 residues. CDR1 and CDR2 (germline): LGHDT, YNNKEL (reference sequence). V was cut by 4 bases and J by 7 bases, with 8 bases left in between. The CDR3 reads CASSPPGNEQFF. DNA of the CDR3: TGTGCCAGCAGCCCCCCTGGGAATGAGCAGTTCTTC.